This is a list of T cell receptor beta chains from one sample in a study of shared clonotypes between healthy human individuals. The protocol was immunoSEQ multiplex PCR, while the TCRdb copy is restricted to in-frame clones and leaves out a portion. The table lists roughly 500,000 clones, less than 80% of them singletons. The sequenced sample was PBMCs. These receptors originate from a woman between 40 and 50 years old in good health. Some clones in this sample may be carry-over from other donors' samples. CDR3s include the opening cysteine and the closing phenylalanine or tryptophan. Fields, in order: clone size, J gene, V gene, D gene, CDR3 protein, CDR3 DNA. D genes are given only for firm matches. The listing skips clone size in some rows; elsewhere it reads once, few, many or a size class.

clone_size: -; j_call: TRBJ2-7; v_call: TRBV4-3; d_call: TRBD2; cdr3_aa: CASSSQREIHEQYF; cdr3_nt: TGCGCCAGCAGCTCCCAGCGGGAGATCCACGAGCAGTACTTC
clone_size: -; j_call: TRBJ1-1; v_call: TRBV9; d_call: -; cdr3_aa: CASSVGGRGNTEAFF; cdr3_nt: TGTGCCAGCAGCGTAGGGGGTAGGGGGAACACTGAAGCTTTCTTT
clone_size: -; j_call: TRBJ2-2; v_call: TRBV5-3; d_call: -; cdr3_aa: CARVQQGNTGELFF; cdr3_nt: TGTGCCAGAGTGCAACAGGGGAACACCGGGGAGCTGTTTTTT
clone_size: -; j_call: TRBJ2-5; v_call: TRBV5-6; d_call: TRBD2; cdr3_aa: CASSSRLAGGQETQYF; cdr3_nt: TGTGCCAGCAGCAGTCGACTAGCGGGAGGTCAAGAGACCCAGTACTTC
clone_size: -; j_call: TRBJ2-7; v_call: TRBV7-4; d_call: -; cdr3_aa: CASSLAKIQESSYEQYF; cdr3_nt: TGTGCCAGCAGCTTAGCGAAGATTCAGGAGAGCTCCTACGAGCAGTACTTC
clone_size: -; j_call: TRBJ2-7; v_call: TRBV6-1; d_call: -; cdr3_aa: CASTASSGFRYEQYF; cdr3_nt: TGTGCCAGCACGGCGTCGTCAGGGTTCCGGTACGAGCAGTACTTC
clone_size: -; j_call: TRBJ2-1; v_call: TRBV5-1; d_call: TRBD2; cdr3_aa: CASSLLEAGSYNEQFF; cdr3_nt: TGCGCCAGCAGCTTATTAGAAGCGGGAAGCTACAATGAGCAGTTCTTC
clone_size: -; j_call: TRBJ2-7; v_call: TRBV5-1; d_call: -; cdr3_aa: CASSLSVGPTYYEQYF; cdr3_nt: TGCGCCAGCAGCTTGTCTGTGGGGCCGACCTACTACGAGCAGTACTTC
clone_size: -; j_call: TRBJ1-4; v_call: TRBV29-1; d_call: -; cdr3_aa: CSGWRAGDEKLFF; cdr3_nt: TGCAGCGGGTGGCGGGCGGGGGATGAAAAACTGTTTTTT
clone_size: -; j_call: TRBJ2-1; v_call: TRBV25-1; d_call: -; cdr3_aa: CASSVGPDEQFF; cdr3_nt: TGTGCCAGCAGTGTGGGACCCGATGAGCAGTTCTTC
clone_size: -; j_call: TRBJ2-3; v_call: TRBV13; d_call: -; cdr3_aa: CASSSSQGRGSTDTQYF; cdr3_nt: TGTGCCAGCAGTTCTAGTCAGGGTAGGGGGAGCACAGATACGCAGTATTTT
clone_size: -; j_call: TRBJ2-1; v_call: TRBV11-2; d_call: -; cdr3_aa: CASSNLVGYNEQFF; cdr3_nt: TGTGCCAGCAGCAACCTCGTCGGCTACAATGAGCAGTTCTTC
clone_size: -; j_call: TRBJ1-5; v_call: TRBV10-3; d_call: -; cdr3_aa: CAISGGNQPQHF; cdr3_nt: TGTGCCATCAGTGGCGGGAATCAGCCCCAGCATTTT
clone_size: many; j_call: TRBJ2-1; v_call: TRBV11-2; d_call: TRBD2; cdr3_aa: CASRKTSGINEQFF; cdr3_nt: TGTGCCAGCAGAAAGACTAGCGGGATAAATGAGCAGTTCTTC
clone_size: -; j_call: TRBJ2-2; v_call: TRBV5-1; d_call: -; cdr3_aa: CASSFAENTGELFF; cdr3_nt: TGCGCCAGCAGCTTCGCAGAGAACACCGGGGAGCTGTTTTTT
clone_size: -; j_call: TRBJ1-4; v_call: TRBV30; d_call: -; cdr3_aa: CAWSEPGRSPEKLFF; cdr3_nt: TGTGCCTGGAGTGAGCCCGGCCGGAGCCCGGAAAAACTGTTTTTT
clone_size: -; j_call: TRBJ2-5; v_call: TRBV5-1; d_call: TRBD2; cdr3_aa: CASSLVAGVETQYF; cdr3_nt: TGCGCCAGCAGCTTGGTAGCGGGAGTGGAGACCCAGTACTTC
clone_size: -; j_call: TRBJ1-5; v_call: TRBV7-9; d_call: -; cdr3_aa: CASSSDIRNQPQHF; cdr3_nt: TGTGCCAGCAGCTCGGACATACGCAATCAGCCCCAGCATTTT
clone_size: -; j_call: TRBJ1-1; v_call: TRBV6-1; d_call: TRBD1; cdr3_aa: CASSDQGDLNTEAFF; cdr3_nt: TGTGCCAGCAGTGACCAGGGGGACCTGAACACTGAAGCTTTCTTT
clone_size: -; j_call: TRBJ2-7; v_call: TRBV27; d_call: TRBD2; cdr3_aa: CARGPGTSGRCYEQYF; cdr3_nt: TGTGCCAGGGGTCCCGGGACTAGCGGGAGGTGTTACGAGCAGTACTTC
clone_size: few; j_call: TRBJ2-1; v_call: TRBV7-9; d_call: -; cdr3_aa: CASSLEGEQFF; cdr3_nt: TGTGCCAGCAGCTTAGAGGGTGAGCAGTTCTTC
clone_size: -; j_call: TRBJ2-7; v_call: TRBV18; d_call: -; cdr3_aa: CASSPPVHDEQYF; cdr3_nt: TGTGCCAGCTCACCACCTGTCCACGACGAGCAGTACTTC
clone_size: -; j_call: TRBJ1-4; v_call: TRBV30; d_call: -; cdr3_aa: CAWSGGLANEKLFF; cdr3_nt: TGTGCCTGGAGTGGAGGCTTGGCTAATGAAAAACTGTTTTTT
clone_size: many; j_call: TRBJ2-7; v_call: TRBV7-3; d_call: -; cdr3_aa: CASSLPEGVQYF; cdr3_nt: TGTGCCAGCAGCTTACCCGAGGGAGTGCAGTACTTC
clone_size: -; j_call: TRBJ1-1; v_call: TRBV5-1; d_call: TRBD1; cdr3_aa: CASSYDRDAEAFF; cdr3_nt: TGCGCCAGCAGTTATGACAGGGACGCTGAAGCTTTCTTT
clone_size: once; j_call: TRBJ1-1; v_call: TRBV30; d_call: TRBD1; cdr3_aa: CAFATGGFGTEAFF; cdr3_nt: TGTGCCTTCGCGACAGGGGGGTTTGGCACTGAAGCTTTCTTT
clone_size: -; j_call: TRBJ1-5; v_call: TRBV28; d_call: TRBD1; cdr3_aa: CASSGTGRTQPQHF; cdr3_nt: TGTGCCAGCAGCGGGACAGGGCGAACTCAGCCCCAGCATTTT
clone_size: -; j_call: TRBJ2-7; v_call: TRBV4-2; d_call: TRBD2; cdr3_aa: CASSRGGSGSYEQYF; cdr3_nt: TGTGCCAGCAGCCGGGGGGGTAGCGGCTCCTACGAGCAGTACTTC
clone_size: -; j_call: TRBJ2-5; v_call: TRBV7-8; d_call: TRBD1; cdr3_aa: CASSLFPGTGTRKETQYF; cdr3_nt: TGTGCCAGCAGCCTATTCCCCGGGACAGGGACACGGAAAGAGACCCAGTACTTC
clone_size: many; j_call: TRBJ1-4; v_call: TRBV25-1; d_call: -; cdr3_aa: CASSDFGGGKLFF; cdr3_nt: TGTGCCAGCAGTGACTTTGGGGGTGGAAAACTGTTTTTT
clone_size: -; j_call: TRBJ2-2; v_call: TRBV2; d_call: TRBD1; cdr3_aa: CASSRGQGAETGELFF; cdr3_nt: TGTGCCAGCAGTCGGGGACAGGGGGCGGAAACCGGGGAGCTGTTTTTT
clone_size: -; j_call: TRBJ2-3; v_call: TRBV9; d_call: -; cdr3_aa: CASSLTGHPSTDTQYF; cdr3_nt: TGTGCCAGCAGCCTTACGGGCCACCCTAGCACAGATACGCAGTATTTT
clone_size: -; j_call: TRBJ2-7; v_call: TRBV5-5; d_call: -; cdr3_aa: CASSLDLAYSYEQYF; cdr3_nt: TGTGCCAGCAGCTTGGATCTAGCGTACTCCTACGAGCAGTACTTC
clone_size: few; j_call: TRBJ2-5; v_call: TRBV5-1; d_call: TRBD2; cdr3_aa: CASSFSTSGNQETQYF; cdr3_nt: TGCGCCAGCAGCTTTAGTACTAGCGGGAACCAAGAGACCCAGTACTTC
clone_size: -; j_call: TRBJ2-5; v_call: TRBV15; d_call: -; cdr3_aa: CATSRPTIVGTQYF; cdr3_nt: TGTGCCACCAGCAGGCCTACCATAGTAGGGACCCAGTACTTC
clone_size: -; j_call: TRBJ2-1; v_call: TRBV5-8; d_call: -; cdr3_aa: CASSRVAGQRGKQFF; cdr3_nt: TGTGCCAGCAGCCGAGTAGCGGGACAGCGGGGGAAGCAGTTCTTC
clone_size: -; j_call: TRBJ1-2; v_call: TRBV28; d_call: -; cdr3_aa: CASSLSGQPGRYGYTF; cdr3_nt: TGTGCCAGCAGTTTAAGCGGCCAACCCGGTAGATATGGCTACACCTTC